This TCR beta chain was profiled in a study of blood T cells in healthy people across ages (dated by TCRdb to the mid-2010s). Regarding the study in general: In model experiments, template switching captured about one uniquely barcoded TCR beta cDNA molecule for every two T cells. The study measured age-related changes in TCR beta repertoire diversity using deep sequencing normalized with unique cDNA molecular identifiers. Donors were grouped into four age groups: young (average 16 years), middle-aged (approximately 41), aged (roughly 62) and long-lived (just over 80). To avoid experimental bias, donors of different ages were randomly spread across the sequencing lanes. For two donors (one aged 18 to 30 and one aged 80 or older), the study analyzed two additional independent replicas of 1 million unique cDNA reads from the same blood draw.

The research as a whole found: Estimates of total diversity based on one million sequenced T cells were regarded as lower bounds and as underestimates. Compared with the aged group, more naive CD4+ T cells, fewer expanded clones and increased TCR diversity were shown by the long-lived group, suggesting age selection. Conclusive comparison of naive and antigen-experienced compartments was prevented by the profiling of bulk unsorted PBMCs. There was a strong correlation between observed TCR beta diversity and the percentage of naive T cells measured by flow cytometry. Because donor CMV infection status was unknown, age-related changes in expanded clonotypes were potentially confounded. Observed TCR beta diversity per million T cells fell roughly linearly with age, and a significant reduction was already apparent by age around 40.

The donors were some 36 Caucasian individuals from Russia, aged roughly 6 to 100 years, who were systemically healthy. Around 10 milliliters of peripheral blood were collected from each donor into EDTA-treated Vacutainer tubes. Ficoll-Paque density-gradient centrifugation was used to isolate PBMCs, with at least 6 million per sample. Total RNA was extracted from PBMCs with Trizol reagent, with at least 6 micrograms obtained per sample. For every donor, flow cytometry on a PBMC aliquot measured the percentage of naive CD45RAhigh/CD27high T cells. To note about this clonotype: Its antigen is unknown. Within one base of it there is no much larger clone, and no base qualities were kept.

The CDR3 spans 14 residues, from the cysteine through the phenylalanine. The sequence is cut down to CDR3 DNA, 42 bases in frame from base 1. V loses 1 base, J loses 3 bases, and the germline ends lie 13 bases apart. The germline V gene encodes CDR1 DFQATT and CDR2 SNEGSKA (reference sequence). Libraries were constructed by 5' RACE. The second PCR ran for about 6 to 12 cycles and used a J-beta primer mix along with a sample-barcoded 5' primer. A template-switch 5' adaptor carrying 12 random nucleotides introduced a unique molecular identifier onto each TCR beta cDNA molecule. Each sample yielded at least 3 million CDR3-containing paired-end reads. First-strand cDNA was synthesized from all RNA with the Mint cDNA synthesis kit, primed by a TRBC-specific oligonucleotide. After uracil-DNA glycosylase treatment, a first 18-cycle PCR used universal primers M1SS and BC2_uni_R on all cDNA. The paper's processing steps were these. Normalization of each sample was performed by random selection of 1 million high-quality reads, each carrying a distinct molecular identifier. Instead of being binned into consensus sequences, reads with shared molecular identifiers were discarded. MiTCR, with a Q25 quality threshold and the strictest error-elimination algorithm, was used for CDR3 identification, clonotype clustering and error correction. A nonparametric unseen species model using Euler transformation provided a lower-bound estimate of total TCR beta diversity. Starting from the raw public reads, TCRdb applied fastp trimming at Q25, assembled clones with MiXCR and retained in-frame beta chains. A single entry per CDR3 protein holds the most common genes and DNA from its merged rows. The V and J calls were determined by TCRdb, not by the authors. This sample gives 1.8 million or so distinct CDR3 sequences in total; about 39% of them show up just once. The ten largest clones represent roughly 24% of the sample.

The rearranged segments are TRBV20-1 and TRBJ2-7, with TRBD1 tentatively as D gene (6 bases match). This receptor was taken from a human donor in good health. The specimen sequenced was blood. Here is the DNA: TGCAGTGCTAGAGGTGGACAGAGTTACTACGAGCAGTACTTC. Its protein reads: CSARGGQSYYEQYF.